This entry is about one TCR beta chain. This clonotype was seen a handful of times. Its antigen remains unidentified. No much larger clone exists at a distance of one base, and base qualities are not known. Only healthy Caucasian donors were included. CDR1 is given as LGHDT and CDR2 as YNNKEL, both from the germline V gene (reference sequence). V loses 3 bases, J loses 0 bases, and the germline ends lie 9 bases apart. Including the terminal cysteine and phenylalanine, the CDR3 comprises 14 residues. Only CDR3 DNA remains: 42 bases, in frame from the first base. The sample is drawn from a study of identical twins (dated by TCRdb to the mid-2010s). Regarding the complete study: To test whether fetal clonotypes persist, the study used deep sequencing on TCR alpha and beta repertoires from monozygotic twins, unrelated adults of various ages, and cord blood. To rule out contamination, replicate twin experiments were performed at different times with different library preparation protocols. General findings and caveats noted by the study authors: The excess sharing between twins in beta out-of-frame sequences was weaker because fewer shared sequences reduced the signal-to-noise ratio. Recombination models systematically underestimated out-of-frame TCR alpha sharing in monozygotic twins but agreed with sharing between unrelated individuals. Zero-insertion analyses could be partly confounded by invariant T cells such as MAIT and iNKT, though diverse VJ usage argued against such confounding for most clonotypes. Abundant cord blood beta clonotypes carried fewer insertions; young adult naive repertoires showed a weaker similar trend, while memory repertoires showed none. Compared with coincidental sharing between unrelated individuals, an excess of low generation-probability sequences was observed among out-of-frame TCR alpha sequences shared between twins. Conclusions relied on cross-sectional statistical analysis, since the same donors could not be followed over many years.

Library generation was performed with 5' RACE. Instrument on record: Illumina HiSeq 2000. Template switching added a universal primer binding site, and the final cDNA carried a unique molecular identifier that allowed TCR cDNA molecules to be counted accurately. Specific primers in the conserved constant-segment region were used to synthesize first-strand cDNA for the TCR alpha and beta chains. To control for contamination, each cDNA library was double barcoded with a SMART-Mk sample barcode plus Illumina barcodes. TruSeq adapter sequences and Illumina sample barcodes were added in two successive PCR steps. The TCR alpha and beta cDNA libraries were sequenced on the Illumina HiSeq platform using custom primers. The original pipeline was this. MiGEC processed the raw reads to extract unique molecular identifiers, while MiXCR was used to determine the CDR3 positions. For each individual, recombination models were inferred using an EM algorithm with the repgenHMM and IGoR tools. Shared clonotype analysis was performed with the tcR package in R, normalizing sharing by the product of cloneset sizes. To study raw recombination free of thymic and clonal selection effects, out-of-frame nonproductive sequences were analyzed. Starting from the raw public reads, TCRdb applied fastp trimming at Q25, assembled clones with MiXCR and retained in-frame beta chains. CDR3 protein sequences are deduplicated, and each keeps its most common genes and DNA. Clone size and V and J calls follow TCRdb, not the original study. This sample gives 1.5 million or so distinct CDR3 sequences in total; roughly 35% of them show up just once. The top ten clones comprise about 0.25% of the sample.

The TCR was taken from a newborn girl in good health. The rearrangement combines TRBV3-1 with TRBJ2-7, with an unclear D gene assignment. What was sequenced was cord blood. At the DNA level, the sequence is TGTGCCAGCAGCCAGTTTGGCATCTCCTACGAGCAGTACTTC. Translated, this gives CASSQFGISYEQYF.